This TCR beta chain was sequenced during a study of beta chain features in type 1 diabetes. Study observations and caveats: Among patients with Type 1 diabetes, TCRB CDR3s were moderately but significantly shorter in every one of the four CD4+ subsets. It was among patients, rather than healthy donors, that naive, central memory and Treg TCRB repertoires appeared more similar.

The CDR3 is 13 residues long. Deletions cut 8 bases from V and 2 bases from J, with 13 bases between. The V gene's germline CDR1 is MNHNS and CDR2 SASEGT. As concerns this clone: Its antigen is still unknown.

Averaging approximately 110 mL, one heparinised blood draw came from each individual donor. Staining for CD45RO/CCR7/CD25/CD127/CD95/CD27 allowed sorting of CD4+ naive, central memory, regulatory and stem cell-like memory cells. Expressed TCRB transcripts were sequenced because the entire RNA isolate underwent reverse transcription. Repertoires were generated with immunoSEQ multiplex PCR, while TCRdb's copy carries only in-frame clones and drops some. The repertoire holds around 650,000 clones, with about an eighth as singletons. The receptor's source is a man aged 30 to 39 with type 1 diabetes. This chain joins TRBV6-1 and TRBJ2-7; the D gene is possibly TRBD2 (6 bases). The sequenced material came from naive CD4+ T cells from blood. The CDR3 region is CASGVSGTYEQYF. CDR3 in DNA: TGTGCCAGCGGTGTTAGCGGAACCTACGAGCAGTACTTC.